This T cell receptor beta chain was profiled in a study of blood T cells in healthy people across ages. Researchers report isolating at least 6 million PBMCs per sample. Germline trimming cut 0 bases from V and 5 bases from J; bases unmatched to any gene: 10. This CDR3 region has 18 residues. Primers used in a second PCR of about 7 to 12 cycles were a sample-barcoded 5' primer and a J-beta primer mix. A minimum of 2.5 million CDR3-containing paired-end reads was obtained for each sample. TCRdb reprocessed the 5' RACE reads with MiXCR, giving one entry per CDR3 protein. The table includes hundreds of thousands of distinct CDR3 sequences, approximately 47% detected once.

Source material: blood. The chain joins TRBV12-3 or TRBV12-4 to TRBJ2-1; 10 bases are a match to TRBD2. This receptor was taken from a man aged 60-69 years in good health. The CDR3 DNA follows: TGTGCCAGCAGTTTAGCCCTTCAAGCGGGAGGGCAGAACAATGAGCAGTTCTTC. It codes for CASSLALQAGGQNNEQFF.